The entry that follows covers one TCR beta chain sequence. This clone was seen just once. Its antigen remains undetermined. There are no base qualities to consult, and no much larger clone falls within one base. This sample was taken from a study of blood T cell repertoires in COVID-19 (dated by TCRdb to 2019 to 2021). Notes on the research overall: Samples covering the acute and convalescent phases of COVID-19 were provided by collaborators in the United States, Italy and Spain. The prospective study material was composed of cDNA or gDNA derived from T cells, B-cell-depleted T cells, or PBMCs. Deeply sampled blood TCRbeta repertoires from subjects exposed to, actively infected with, or recovered from COVID-19 were included in the dataset. The repertoires were made available in a free public database intended to serve as a resource for research on the immune response to SARS-CoV-2. Samples were obtained from the ongoing ImmuneRACE study (first 160 participants) and from 1,254 subjects provided by 6 global collaborators. Sample metadata almost always included a de-identified subject ID, COVID-19 status, age in years and sex. Where HLA class I and class II types were available, the types were taken from metadata supplied by the sample provider, not from assay-based typing.

The immunoSEQ Assay, a bias-controlled multiplex PCR, was used to amplify TCRbeta CDR3 regions from genomic DNA. In the source study's methods: Within the assay, amplification of reference gene primers was used to estimate how many nucleated cells each sample contained. To quantify the absolute abundance of each unique TCRbeta CDR3 rearrangement, sequence reads were collapsed and filtered. Productive Simpson clonality was computed per sample as the square root of Simpson's diversity index over productive rearrangements. TCRdb carries this immuneACCESS record with in-frame sequences only. Its versions omit some clonotypes, under half of them owing to an unresolved V gene in the studies checked, with the rest unexplained. The V and J calls and clone size are taken from that table; D and trimming were inferred from the DNA. The sample table shows approximately 200,000 clones, and around 75% are seen once. In total, the top ten clones hold around 5.9% of the sample.

One collaborating source in Seattle enrolled patients while the patients were actively infected and followed the patients over time throughout the course of disease. Each collaborating institution followed its own protocols to collect whole blood in K2EDTA tubes. For TCRbeta analysis, collaborator samples were shipped as frozen whole blood, as isolated PBMCs, or as DNA extracted from either sample type. Taken from cysteine to phenylalanine, the CDR3 has 13 residues. Of the read, only the CDR3 DNA is kept; its 39 bases are in frame from base 1. CDR1 and CDR2 are drawn from the germline V gene: MNHEY, SVGAGI. Trimming costs V 5 bases and J 4 bases, and their ends lie 11 bases apart. The research as a whole found: The quantity of clinical and demographic metadata differed by source and by participant and was supplied without curation.

This TCR was recovered from a woman aged 40 to 49 with COVID-19, enrolled during active disease. Sequencing input: peripheral blood. The receptor chain draws on TRBV6-5 and TRBJ1-2, with TRBD1 tentatively as D gene (5 bases match). CDR3 region: CASSPGLTYGYTF. The sequence in DNA is TGTGCCAGCAGTCCGGGACTAACCTATGGCTACACCTTC.